What follows are 5 T cell receptor beta chains derived from one specimen sequenced in a study of T-cell reconstitution after alpha-beta-depleted transplantation in children. A library of TCRbeta sequences, prepared with unique molecular identifiers, was generated. TCRdb ran MiXCR on the PCR reads and lists one entry per CDR3 protein. Of roughly 300,000 distinct CDR3 sequences listed, around 10% are singletons. The sample in question was PBMCs from the stem cell graft donor, obtained from the stem cell graft. These TCRs come from a human donor who donated a stem cell graft to a child with acute lymphoblastic leukemia.

V and J are TRBV5-6 and TRBJ2-7; D might be TRBD1 (6 bases). The germline V gene encodes CDR1 SGHDT and CDR2 YYEEEE. V was shortened by 3 bases and J by 4 bases, with 8 bases between the two germline ends. This CDR3 contains 12 residues. The CDR3 region has the DNA TGTGCCAGCAGCTGGGACATTTACGAGCAGTACTTC. Encoded protein: CASSWDIYEQYF.

This clonotype was seen a handful of times. The V call is TRBV11-1, the J call TRBJ2-5; 8 bases align to TRBD1. This CDR3 region has 16 residues. Per the germline V gene, CDR1 is SGHAT and CDR2 is FQDESV (reference sequence). V lost 0 bases and J lost 6; bases outside the gene matches: 9. In DNA, the CDR3 is TGTGCCAGCAGCTTAGCGGTTGACAGGGGTCATCAGACCCAGTACTTC. It encodes CASSLAVDRGHQTQYF.

This clonotype was detected only a few times. The rearrangement joins TRBV5-1 to TRBJ2-2; 12 bases are shared with TRBD2. V was clipped by 4 bases and J by 5 bases; unmatched bases: 9. The CDR3 totals 17 residues. Germline lookup yields CDR1 SGHRS and CDR2 YFSETQ. The CDR3 here is CASSPSLAGGPTGELFF. The CDR3 DNA sequence: TGCGCCAGCAGCCCCTCTCTAGCGGGAGGGCCAACCGGGGAGCTGTTTTTT.

The sample holds a few counts of this clonotype. The rearrangement links TRBV20-1 to TRBJ1-5; a weak D match, TRBD1 (6 bases). Germline CDR1 DFQATT, CDR2 SNEGSKA (reference sequence). The CDR3 consists of 14 residues. V was clipped by 1 base and J by 3 bases, with 10 bases between them. Here the CDR3 DNA reads TGCAGTGCTAGAGCAGGGGCCGACAATCAGCCCCAGCATTTT. As protein: CSARAGADNQPQHF.

This chain connects TRBV12-3 or TRBV12-4 to TRBJ2-7; 10 positions agree with TRBD1. The CDR3 is 14 amino acids. Trimming at V came to 5 bases and at J to 2 bases, leaving 3 bases not matched to a gene. The CDR3 sequence: CASSGDRGAYEQYF. As DNA, the CDR3 is TGTGCCAGCAGTGGGGACAGGGGCGCCTACGAGCAGTACTTC.